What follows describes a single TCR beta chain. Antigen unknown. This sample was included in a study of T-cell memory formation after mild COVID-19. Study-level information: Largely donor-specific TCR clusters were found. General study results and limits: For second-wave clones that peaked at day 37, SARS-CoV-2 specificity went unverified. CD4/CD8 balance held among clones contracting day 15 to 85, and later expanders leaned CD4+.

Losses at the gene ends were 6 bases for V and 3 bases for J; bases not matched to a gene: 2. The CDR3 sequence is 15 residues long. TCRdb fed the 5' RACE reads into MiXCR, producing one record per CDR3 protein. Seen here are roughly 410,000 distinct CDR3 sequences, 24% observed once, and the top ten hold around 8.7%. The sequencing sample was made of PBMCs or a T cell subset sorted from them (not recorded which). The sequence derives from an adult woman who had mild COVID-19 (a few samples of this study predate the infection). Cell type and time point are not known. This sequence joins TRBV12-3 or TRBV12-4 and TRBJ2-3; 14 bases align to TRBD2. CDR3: CASRGLAGGTDTQYF. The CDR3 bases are TGTGCCAGCAGAGGACTAGCGGGGGGTACAGATACGCAGTATTTT.